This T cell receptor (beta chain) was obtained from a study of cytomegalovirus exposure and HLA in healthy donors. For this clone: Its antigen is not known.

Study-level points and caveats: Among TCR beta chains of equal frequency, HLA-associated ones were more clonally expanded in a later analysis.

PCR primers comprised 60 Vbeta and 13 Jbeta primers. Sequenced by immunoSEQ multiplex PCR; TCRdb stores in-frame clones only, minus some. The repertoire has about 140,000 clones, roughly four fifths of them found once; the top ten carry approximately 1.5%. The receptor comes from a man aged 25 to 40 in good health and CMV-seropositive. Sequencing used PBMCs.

The CDR3 region is CASSTTGSTNEKLFF. The CDR3 DNA reads as TGTGCCAGCAGTACAACAGGGTCAACTAATGAAAAACTGTTTTTT. The rearrangement joins TRBV6-5 to TRBJ1-4, with D possibly matching TRBD1 (6 bases). Trimming pared 5 bases from V and 0 bases from J, leaving 10 bases between. The CDR3 contains 15 residues. Per germline, CDR1 MNHEY and CDR2 SVGAGI.